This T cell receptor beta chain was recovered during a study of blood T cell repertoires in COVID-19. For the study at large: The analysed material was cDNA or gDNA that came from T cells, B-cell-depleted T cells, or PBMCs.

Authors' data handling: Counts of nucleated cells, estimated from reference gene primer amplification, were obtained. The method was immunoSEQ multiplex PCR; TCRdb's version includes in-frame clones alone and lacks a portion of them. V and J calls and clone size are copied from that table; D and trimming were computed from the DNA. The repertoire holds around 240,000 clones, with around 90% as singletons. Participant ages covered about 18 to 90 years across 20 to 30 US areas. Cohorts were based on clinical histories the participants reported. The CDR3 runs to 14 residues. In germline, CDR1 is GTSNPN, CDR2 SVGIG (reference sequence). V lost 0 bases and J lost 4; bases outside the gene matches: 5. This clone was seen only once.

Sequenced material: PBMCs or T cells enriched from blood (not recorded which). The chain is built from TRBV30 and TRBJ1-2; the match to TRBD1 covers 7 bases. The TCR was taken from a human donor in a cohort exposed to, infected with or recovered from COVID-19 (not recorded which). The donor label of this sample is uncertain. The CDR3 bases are TGTGCCTGGAGTGTAACAGGGGACACCTATGGCTACACCTTC. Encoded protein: CAWSVTGDTYGYTF.